The rows below give T cell receptor beta chains drawn from one sample of a study of lymphopenia after photon versus proton radiotherapy. Only in-frame clones appear in the TCRdb table, and some are missing; sequencing was by immunoSEQ multiplex PCR. The sample holds some 28,000 clones, around 82% seen once. The starting material was peripheral blood, obtained from a patient treated with photon-based radiotherapy. Receptors were obtained from a man aged 50 to 60 with gastric cancer. The CDR3 runs from the conserved cysteine through the conserved F or W. A D gene is named only where the DNA matches it firmly. Size is omitted from some rows. Given values are once, few, many or a class for expanded clones.

CDR3aa | CDR3nt | j_gene | v_gene | abundance | len | d_gene
CASSQVWGSDATNEKLFF | TGTGCCAGCAGCCAAGTTTGGGGCAGTGATGCAACTAATGAAAAACTGTTTTTT | TRBJ1-4 | TRBV14 | - | 18 | -
CASSQDLVTDTQYF | TGCGCCAGCAGCCAAGATCTAGTCACAGATACGCAGTATTTT | TRBJ2-3 | TRBV4-3 | few | 14 | -
CAIRRGQGIGELFF | TGTGCCATTAGGAGGGGACAGGGGATCGGGGAGCTGTTTTTT | TRBJ2-2 | TRBV27 | - | 14 | TRBD1
CASSSDRGTGELFF | TGCGCCAGCAGTTCCGACAGGGGAACCGGGGAGCTGTTTTTT | TRBJ2-2 | TRBV5-1 | - | 14 | TRBD1
CASSSPRGGRETQYF | TGTGCCAGCAGTTCCCCCCGGGGGGGCCGGGAGACCCAGTACTTC | TRBJ2-5 | TRBV6-5 | - | 15 | TRBD2
CASSIHFNTGELFF | TGTGCCAGTAGTATTCACTTTAACACCGGGGAGCTGTTTTTT | TRBJ2-2 | TRBV19 | - | 14 | -
CASSVWGGYEQFF | TGTGCCAGCAGCGTCTGGGGCGGCTATGAGCAGTTCTTC | TRBJ2-1 | TRBV9 | - | 13 | -
CASSLNENTGELFF | TGTGCCAGCAGCTTAAACGAGAACACCGGGGAGCTGTTTTTT | TRBJ2-2 | TRBV7-2 | - | 14 | -
CAFHRDRGTEAFF | TGTGCCTTTCACCGGGACCGAGGGACTGAAGCTTTCTTT | TRBJ1-1 | TRBV30 | once | 13 | -
CASSGYFGYQETQYF | TGTGCCAGCAGCGGTTACTTCGGGTACCAAGAGACCCAGTACTTC | TRBJ2-5 | TRBV9 | - | 15 | -
CASSLDSYNSPLHF | TGTGCCAGCAGCTTGGACTCCTATAATTCACCCCTCCACTTT | TRBJ1-6 | TRBV5-5 | - | 14 | -
CASSLVRGYYGYTF | TGTGCCAGCAGCTTGGTCAGGGGATACTATGGCTACACCTTC | TRBJ1-2 | TRBV5-8 | - | 14 | -
CASSRSRGRDTEAFF | TGTGCCAGCAGTCGATCCAGGGGGCGGGACACTGAAGCTTTCTTT | TRBJ1-1 | TRBV6-6 | - | 15 | TRBD1
CASSLAGRGREAFF | TGTGCCAGCAGCTTAGCTGGCAGGGGGCGTGAAGCTTTCTTT | TRBJ1-1 | TRBV7-6 | - | 14 | TRBD1
CASSEYRDAGELFF | TGTGCCAGCAGTGAATATAGGGACGCCGGGGAGCTGTTTTTT | TRBJ2-2 | TRBV25-1 | - | 14 | -
CASSPGLAGEETQYF | TGTGCCAGCAGCCCTGGACTAGCAGGAGAAGAGACCCAGTACTTC | TRBJ2-5 | TRBV6-5 | few | 15 | TRBD2
CSARTLSYEQYF | TGCAGCGCTAGGACACTCTCCTACGAGCAGTACTTC | TRBJ2-7 | TRBV29-1 | - | 12 | -
CAWSVQVNTEAFF | TGTGCCTGGAGTGTACAGGTGAACACTGAAGCTTTCTTT | TRBJ1-1 | TRBV30 | - | 13 | -
CASSPSGSGDTQYF | TGCGCCAGCAGCCCATCGGGTAGCGGGGATACGCAGTATTTT | TRBJ2-3 | TRBV10-1 | - | 14 | TRBD2
CASGPGRVEAFF | TGTGCCAGCGGCCCAGGGAGGGTTGAAGCTTTCTTT | TRBJ1-1 | TRBV6-1 | - | 12 | -
CASSLDGVGYTF | TGTGCCAGCAGCTTAGATGGGGTTGGCTACACCTTC | TRBJ1-2 | TRBV7-8 | once | 12 | -
CACQPGLAIGEQFF | TGTGCCTGCCAGCCGGGACTAGCAATTGGTGAGCAGTTCTTC | TRBJ2-1 | TRBV30 | - | 14 | TRBD2
CASRFGAEAFF | TGTGCCAGTCGGTTTGGTGCTGAAGCTTTCTTT | TRBJ1-1 | TRBV6-5 | - | 11 | -
CASSMKGEQPQHF | TGTGCCAGTAGTATGAAGGGGGAGCAGCCCCAGCATTTT | TRBJ1-5 | TRBV19 | - | 13 | -